This T cell receptor beta chain was sequenced in a study of cytomegalovirus exposure and HLA in healthy donors (dated 2017 in TCRdb). For the study in its entirety: According to an earlier analysis of a few hundred of the donors, about 179 million T cells yielded some 120 million unique TCR beta sequences and 250 to 350 Gb of sequence data. Approximately 300 gigabases of sequencing data and around 90 million unique TCR sequences made up an early release that covered several hundred HLA-typed donors. Of the approximately 400 genotyped donors, over 80% were placed in the genetic ancestry cluster associated with self-reported Caucasian donors. The study was designed to test whether signatures of past pathogen exposure could be identified by cataloging public T cell receptors. The study profiled the T cell repertoires of under 700 subjects by immunosequencing and related them to cytomegalovirus serostatus. Along with the approximately 620-subject first cohort, a separate validation cohort of over a hundred different subjects was used. The study combined high-throughput TCR immunosequencing, statistical association of individual TCRs with disease status, and machine learning to predict cytomegalovirus infection status. In a later analysis, previously published TCR beta repertoires from 670 or so donors were re-analyzed and high-resolution HLA genotyping was added so that TCR occurrence patterns could be studied. In the later analysis, no new phenotypic data were used to find candidate immune exposures; instead, reliance was placed on TCR beta sequences and their occurrence across donors. In an earlier analysis of 587 of the donors, high-throughput TCR beta sequencing was used to judge whether each TCR beta V gene segment behaved as functional or pseudogenic. Donor age, sex, ethnicity and CMV serostatus were compiled together with the repertoire data. A later genetic analysis took genome-wide SNP genotypes for 398 of the 666 donors and used that subset as a discovery cohort. All discovery cohort repertoires had been generated on a single sequencing platform. HLA typing included class I and class II loci at four-digit resolution. Typing coverage varied by locus: 629-630 donors for A, B, C, DRB1 and DQB1; roughly 520 for DQA1; approximately 610 for DPA1; around 490 for DPB1. About five DR-DQ haplotypes were treated as single units for association and clustering because of strong linkage in the cohort. On average, about 240,000 unique TCR beta nucleotide sequences were sequenced per donor among 300 to 500 genotyped donors of the cohort, with roughly 18% of those sequences being non-productive. Results and caveats for the whole study, not just this receptor: A later genetic analysis reported fewer N-insertions in productive TCRs among donors in an Asian-associated ancestry cluster than the roughly 620-donor mean. A total of 150 to 200 TCR beta chains were listed by the study as associated with cytomegalovirus. Strong co-occurrence of HLA alleles, especially DR and DQ, made assigning TCR associations to individual alleles difficult. The authors suggested that the approach could potentially be generalized to other disease states and immunological phenotypes. A few of the identified cytomegalovirus-associated TCR beta chains were confirmed in vitro to be specific for cytomegalovirus antigens. Because HLA typing was unavailable for some donors at each locus, only the typed subset was used in association tests. A later analysis reported that several top co-occurrence clusters appeared linked to parvovirus B19, influenza, CMV and Epstein-Barr virus. For the cohort, immune exposure information was limited to CMV serostatus. At a false discovery rate of 0.05, a later analysis linked some 17,000 TCR beta sequences to specific HLA alleles. In a later analysis, most CMV-associated TCR beta chains were found to appear HLA-restricted, with HLA associations seemingly driven largely by CMV exposure. Cytomegalovirus status was reported to be diagnosed by the classifier with high specificity and sensitivity in both the original and validation cohorts. The earlier analysis of almost 600 of the donors excluded roughly 16 rarely observed V segments, including chromosome 9 orphons, because counts were too low. Correlated functional status among segregating V segments might reflect linkage disequilibrium, but an unknown experimental factor could not be ruled out. A cluster of highly shared sequence variants was judged likely to be a technical artifact of the sequencing pipeline. Most TCR sequences were seen in very few donors, while some public TCRs were found in many individuals. The presence/absence analyses assumed that sequencing depth was roughly uniform across donors, and that assumption may not be true. In a later analysis, HLA-associated TCR beta chains were found to be more clonally expanded and to have lower generation probabilities than equally common non-associated chains. A further reported finding was that TCR beta sequences accurately predicted the HLA-A and HLA-B alleles for most subjects in the first cohort. The cohort was sequenced for TCR beta chains only, and without alpha or paired-chain data the features that could be detected were limited. Broadly in line with IMGT annotations, most TCR beta V segments showed up in productive rearrangements about 90% or about 30% of the time in an earlier analysis of some 590 of the donors. The 87-base-pair reads could not distinguish some IMGT-functional V segments, including TRBV6-2 and TRBV6-3, so those segments were excluded. A later analysis found that TCR association rates varied across HLA loci, with DRB1 alleles showing the most associated TCRs and HLA-C alleles the fewest. A later genetic analysis associated a missense DCLRE1C variant with V-gene and J-gene trimming of TCR beta chains, and an independent cohort replicated the association.

The library was prepared using the immunoSEQ multiplex PCR assay. A mixture of 60 forward primers for TCR Vbeta segments and 13 reverse primers for TCR Jbeta segments was used in the multiplex PCR. The CDR3 region of rearranged TCR beta genes was amplified from genomic DNA by a multiplex PCR assay. Amplified TCR beta libraries were sequenced as 87-base-pair reads on the Illumina HiSeq System. Per the original workflow: A later analysis tallied about 77 million unique TCR beta chains across the roughly 610 repertoires, and 10 million to 11 million of those chains were shared by two or more donors. A nearest-neighbor algorithm error-corrected the raw reads and collapsed the reads into unique sequences, merging closely related sequences to remove PCR and sequencing errors. Alignment of CDR3 sequences to IMGT reference sequences was used to assign V, D and J gene segments. Each retained sequence needed at least a six-nucleotide match to both a V gene segment and a J gene segment. Rearrangements were classified as productive when the CDR3 lacked stop codons and remained in frame with V and J, and all other rearrangements were classified as non-productive. Following IMGT convention, CDR3 was defined as the stretch from the second conserved V-encoded cysteine to the conserved J-encoded phenylalanine. The earlier analysis of about 500 of the donors excluded sequences that lacked an unambiguous match to a single V gene segment. In an earlier analysis of 587 of the donors, V segments were called functional above 56.7% productive rearrangements and were called segregating when the between-donor standard deviation exceeded 5%. A statistical classification framework was built for diagnosing cytomegalovirus status from the catalog of TCR beta chain sequences. In a later analysis, V and J genes were assigned by comparing TCR nucleotide sequences against IMGT/GENE-DB human TR gene sequences. In a later analysis, CDR3 sequences and most-parsimonious VDJ recombination scenarios were assigned using the TCRdist pipeline. A later analysis defined each TCR beta chain by its CDR3 amino acid sequence plus V-gene family, and excluded reads lacking a unique V-gene family. As a way to deal with suspected cross-contamination and a sequencing artifact, a later analysis dropped nearly 600 nucleotide sequences that were highly shared and had low generation probability. In a later analysis, a clonal expansion index for each public chain was calculated from normalized within-repertoire ranks of inferred template counts. In a later analysis, generation probabilities were computed using a VDJ recombination model fitted to out-of-frame rearrangements, and the results were checked against IGoR. A later analysis scored TCR-TCR, TCR-HLA and TCR-CMV co-occurrence with hypergeometric tests, applying a repertoire-size bias correction to TCR pairs. In a later analysis, false discovery rates were estimated by permuting HLA or CMV assignments 20 times. A later analysis grouped co-occurring TCRs with DBSCAN, adding TCRdist sequence similarity when clustering within HLA-allele-positive subsets. Repertoires with fewer than 30,000 or more than 120,000 public chains, plus five repertoires with anomalous nucleotide sharing, were excluded from co-occurrence clustering. Imported from immuneACCESS, the table was reduced by TCRdb to in-frame sequences with V and J called. These copies leave out some clones; in studies compared against another copy, an unresolved V gene accounts for under half, and the cause of the remainder is not known. V, J and clone size derive from that table, while D and trimming were established from the DNA sequence. In all, the sample holds about 150,000 clones, and around three quarters of those were seen once. Of the sample, about 13% falls within the top ten clones.

V ends up 2 bases short and J 2 bases short, with an unmatched junction base count of 9. For CDR1 and CDR2, the germline V gene lists ENHRY and SYGVKD. Including cysteine and phenylalanine, the CDR3 has 16 amino acids. Only CDR3 DNA is held: 48 bases, read in frame from base 1. The cohort consisted of more than 650 healthy bone marrow donors. At the time of sampling, every cohort member was nominally healthy, though immune exposures that went unrecorded were likely present. The donor tested CMV seropositive and was one of the 289 seropositive cohort members. A peripheral blood sample was provided by each donor, and peripheral blood mononuclear cells were used for TCR beta sequencing. The Qiagen DNeasy Blood Extraction Kit was used to extract genomic DNA from the blood cell samples. As concerns this clone: This receptor's antigen is unknown. Per-nucleotide qualities are absent, and no much larger clonotype sits a single base away.

Sequenced input: PBMCs. The sequence joins TRBV10-3 to TRBJ2-7, with TRBD2 identical over 7 junction bases. The clonotype comes from a man in his forties in good health and CMV-seropositive. The CDR3 reads as follows: CAISENLGGRPYEQYF. The sequence in DNA is TGTGCCATCAGTGAGAATCTGGGGGGGAGACCCTACGAGCAGTACTTC.